The rows below give T cell receptor beta chains drawn from one sample of a study of metastatic and nonmetastatic thyroid tumors. TCRdb re-analyzed the PCR reads using MiXCR. Of over 20,000 clones listed, 12% are singletons. The sequencing sample was made of blood. All receptors derive from a male donor with papillary thyroid cancer or a benign thyroid nodule (not recorded which). Some clones in this sample may be carry-over from other donors' samples. Each CDR3 is given with its conserved first and last residue.

V	J	CDR3
TRBV29-1	TRBJ2-3	CSVESYGTDTQYF
TRBV20-1	TRBJ2-7	CSAKPRYLSYEQYF
TRBV6-4	TRBJ2-2	CASSETARAGELFF
TRBV6-1	TRBJ2-5	CASSEHFGSKETQYF
TRBV3-1	TRBJ2-1	CASSPRLADSYNEQFF
TRBV15	TRBJ1-2	CATSRDPEGWAEGYTF
TRBV5-1	TRBJ2-5	CASSLGGTGRRETQYF
TRBV28	TRBJ2-7	CASSLGDRAYEQYF
TRBV3-1	TRBJ1-1	CASSQGGPNTEAFF
TRBV6-2/TRBV6-3	TRBJ1-1	CASTSGGGDSEAFF
TRBV6-1	TRBJ2-7	CASRRTRALNEQYF
TRBV27	TRBJ1-5	CASGGRSNQPQHF
TRBV19	TRBJ2-2	CASSNGGLARNTGELFF
TRBV30	TRBJ1-2	CAWSGGPPYGYTF
TRBV27	TRBJ2-2	CASSLGMGIGGELFF
TRBV24-1	TRBJ1-2	CATSATAEGYTF
TRBV6-1	TRBJ2-3	CASSQVGDTQYF
TRBV10-1	TRBJ2-2	CASSASKAGELFF
TRBV5-1	TRBJ1-1	CASSSRDRLNTEAFF
TRBV6-2/TRBV6-3	TRBJ2-7	CASSPGQGAYEQYF
TRBV6-1	TRBJ1-5	CASSEQGNQPQHF
TRBV18	TRBJ2-1	CASSPPGGGSYNEQFF
TRBV6-1	TRBJ1-2	CASSRDLLNYGYTF
TRBV10-2	TRBJ2-7	CATRTISNYEQYF
TRBV19	TRBJ1-5	CASSIVWGQRQPQHF
TRBV4-2	TRBJ2-5	CASSRTLGGQETQYF
TRBV3-1	TRBJ2-7	CASSRAGEQYF